This T cell receptor beta chain was documented in a study of blood T cell repertoires in COVID-19. Across the study: T cells, B-cell-depleted T cells, or PBMCs provided the cDNA or gDNA that served as material.

In the source study's methods: Amplification with reference gene primers provided the estimates of nucleated cell counts. Some clones are missing from TCRdb's copy, which holds only in-frame ones; the method was immunoSEQ multiplex PCR. That table is the source of V, J and clone size, and D and trimming were worked out from the DNA. The repertoire holds around 200,000 clones, with 70% to 90% as singletons. Germline-derived CDR1 and CDR2 are SEHNR and FQNEAQ (reference sequence). V lost 7 bases and J 5 bases, leaving 17 bases between the germline ends. The CDR3 contains 14 residues. This clone was counted once.

This sequence was found in a woman of 80 years or more in a cohort sampled during active or convalescent COVID-19. Material for sequencing was peripheral blood. The chain has TRBV7-9 and TRBJ2-5; a possible D gene is TRBD2 (7 bases). CDR3 sequence: CASNPRGGYETQYF. As DNA, the CDR3 is TGTGCCAGCAACCCTAGGGGGGGGTACGAGACCCAGTACTTC.